Only one count was recorded for the clone carrying this T cell receptor beta chain. The antigen is undetermined. The data were obtained in a study of OX40 agonist ivuxolimab in advanced cancers. Turning to the study itself: The patients received agonistic anti-OX40 (CD134) antibody ivuxolimab. Study findings and constraints: Also present in some nonresponders was a low level of normalized T-cell clonal expansion.

Germline V lookup: CDR1 MDHEN, CDR2 SYDVKM. V lost 6 bases to trimming and J lost 0 bases, with 12 bases between them. CDR3 length: 15 residues. Measured with immunoSEQ multiplex PCR; TCRdb has only the in-frame clones, and not every one. The data contain roughly 91,000 clones, around nine tenths of them singletons. The TCR sequence derives from an adult with an advanced solid tumor such as melanoma, head and neck, liver or kidney cancer. Material: CD4+ or CD8+ T cells sorted from blood, obtained in a trial of the OX40 agonist ivuxolimab. The chain combines TRBV28 with TRBJ1-5, with D uncertain. The CDR3 region has the DNA TGTGCCAGCAGCTTAGCCGCGGGTAGCAATCAGCCCCAGCATTTT. Translation: CASSLAAGSNQPQHF.